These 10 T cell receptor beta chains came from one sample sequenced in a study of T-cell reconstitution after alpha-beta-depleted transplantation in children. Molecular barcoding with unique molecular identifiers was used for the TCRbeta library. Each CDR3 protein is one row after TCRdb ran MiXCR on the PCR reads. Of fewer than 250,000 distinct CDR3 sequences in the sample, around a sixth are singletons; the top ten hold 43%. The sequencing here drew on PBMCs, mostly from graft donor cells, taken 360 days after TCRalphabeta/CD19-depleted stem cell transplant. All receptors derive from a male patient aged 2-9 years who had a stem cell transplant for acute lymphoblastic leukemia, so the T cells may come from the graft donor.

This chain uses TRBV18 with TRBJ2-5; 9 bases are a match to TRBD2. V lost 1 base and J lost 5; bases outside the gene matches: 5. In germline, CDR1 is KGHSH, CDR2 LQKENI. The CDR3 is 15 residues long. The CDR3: CASSPRGGAGETQYF. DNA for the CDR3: TGTGCCAGCTCACCACGCGGGGGGGCCGGGGAGACCCAGTACTTC.

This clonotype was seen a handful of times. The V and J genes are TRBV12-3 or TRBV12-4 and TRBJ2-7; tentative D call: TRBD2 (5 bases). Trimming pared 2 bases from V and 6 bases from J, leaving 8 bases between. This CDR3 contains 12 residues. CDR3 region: CASSLTRVEQYF. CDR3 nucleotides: TGTGCCAGCAGTTTAACTAGGGTCGAGCAGTACTTC.

The CDR3: CASSETGSFLGFGEQYF. The CDR3, as DNA: TGTGCCAGCAGTGAAACCGGATCCTTTTTGGGGTTCGGCGAGCAGTACTTC. The chain combines TRBV2 with TRBJ2-7; D is uncertain. The germline CDR1 and CDR2 sequences are SNHLY and FYNNEI. Trimming removed 2 bases from V and 6 bases from J, with 23 bases in between. This CDR3 is built from 17 residues.

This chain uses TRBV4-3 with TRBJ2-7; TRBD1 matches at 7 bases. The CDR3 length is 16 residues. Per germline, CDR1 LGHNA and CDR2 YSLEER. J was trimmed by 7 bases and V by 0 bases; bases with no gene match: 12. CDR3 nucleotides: TGCGCCAGCAGCCAAGAATGGGACAGTGGTCTTTGGGAGCAGTACTTC. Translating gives CASSQEWDSGLWEQYF.

The CDR3 region has the DNA TGTGCCAGTTGTCGAACAGGGGGCAATCAGCCCCAGCATTTT. Protein: CASCRTGGNQPQHF. The chain combines TRBV12-3 or TRBV12-4 with TRBJ1-5; TRBD1 aligns across 7 bases. V lost 9 bases and J lost 2; bases outside the gene matches: 7. CDR3 length: 14 residues.

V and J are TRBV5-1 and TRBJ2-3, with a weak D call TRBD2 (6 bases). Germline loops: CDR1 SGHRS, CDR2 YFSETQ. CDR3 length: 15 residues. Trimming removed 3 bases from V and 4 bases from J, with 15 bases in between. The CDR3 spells CASSWDWGLSDTQYF. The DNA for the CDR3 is TGCGCCAGCAGCTGGGACTGGGGATTGTCAGATACGCAGTATTTT.

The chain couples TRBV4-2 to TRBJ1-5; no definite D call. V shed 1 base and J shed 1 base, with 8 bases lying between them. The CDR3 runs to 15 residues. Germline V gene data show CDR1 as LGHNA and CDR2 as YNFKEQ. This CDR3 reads CASSQGISSNQPQHF. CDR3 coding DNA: TGTGCCAGCAGCCAAGGGATATCGAGCAATCAGCCCCAGCATTTT.

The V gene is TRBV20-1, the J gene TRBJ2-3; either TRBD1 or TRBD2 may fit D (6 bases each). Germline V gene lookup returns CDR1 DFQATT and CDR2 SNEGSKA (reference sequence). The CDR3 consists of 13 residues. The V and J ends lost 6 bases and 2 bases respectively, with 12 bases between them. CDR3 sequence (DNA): TGCAGTGCCGGGGGCCTAGTCACAGATACGCAGTATTTT. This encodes CSAGGLVTDTQYF.

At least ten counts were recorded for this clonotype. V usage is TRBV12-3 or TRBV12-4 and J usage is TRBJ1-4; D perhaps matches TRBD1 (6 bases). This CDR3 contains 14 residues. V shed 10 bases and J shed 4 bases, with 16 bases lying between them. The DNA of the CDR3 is TGTGCCATCCAAACGGGACAACGTAATGAAAAACTGTTTTTT. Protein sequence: CAIQTGQRNEKLFF.

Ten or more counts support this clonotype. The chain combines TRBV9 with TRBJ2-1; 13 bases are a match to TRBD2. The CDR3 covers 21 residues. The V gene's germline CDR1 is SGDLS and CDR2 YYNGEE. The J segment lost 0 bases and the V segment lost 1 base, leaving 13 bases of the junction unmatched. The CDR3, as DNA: TGTGCCAGCAGCGTACTTGGGTGGACTAGCGGGGGCCGAAGCTCCTACAATGAGCAGTTCTTC. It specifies CASSVLGWTSGGRSSYNEQFF.